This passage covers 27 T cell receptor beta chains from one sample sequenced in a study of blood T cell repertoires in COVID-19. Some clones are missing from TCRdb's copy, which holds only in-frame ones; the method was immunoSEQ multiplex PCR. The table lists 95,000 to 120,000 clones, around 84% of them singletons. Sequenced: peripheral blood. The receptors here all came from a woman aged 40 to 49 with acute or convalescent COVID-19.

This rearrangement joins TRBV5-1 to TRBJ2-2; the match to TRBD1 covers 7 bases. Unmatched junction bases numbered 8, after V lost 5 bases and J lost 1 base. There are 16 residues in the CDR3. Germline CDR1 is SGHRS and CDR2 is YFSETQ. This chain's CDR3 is CASSSGQRMNTGELFF. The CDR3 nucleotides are TGCGCCAGCAGTTCGGGACAGCGGATGAACACCGGGGAGCTGTTTTTT.

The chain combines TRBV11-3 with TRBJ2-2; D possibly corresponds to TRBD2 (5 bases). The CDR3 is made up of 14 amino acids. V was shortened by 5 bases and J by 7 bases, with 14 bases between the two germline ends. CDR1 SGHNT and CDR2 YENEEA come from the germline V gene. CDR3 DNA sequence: TGTGCCAGCAGCGCCCGACCTGGGAGCGGGGAGCTGTTTTTT. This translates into CASSARPGSGELFF.

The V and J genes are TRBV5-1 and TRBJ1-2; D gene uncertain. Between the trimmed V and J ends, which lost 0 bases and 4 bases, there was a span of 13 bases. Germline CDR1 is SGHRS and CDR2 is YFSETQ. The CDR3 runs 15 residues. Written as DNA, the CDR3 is TGCGCCAGCAGCTTGGAGGCGGGCTCGGGCTATGGCTACACCTTC. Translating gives CASSLEAGSGYGYTF.

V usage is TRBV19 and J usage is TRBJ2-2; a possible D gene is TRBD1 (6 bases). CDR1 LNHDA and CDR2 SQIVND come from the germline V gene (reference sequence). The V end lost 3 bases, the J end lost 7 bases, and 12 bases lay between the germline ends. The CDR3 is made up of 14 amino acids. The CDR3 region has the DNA TGTGCCAGTAGTATCGTGAGGGGGAGCGGGGAGCTGTTTTTT. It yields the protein CASSIVRGSGELFF.

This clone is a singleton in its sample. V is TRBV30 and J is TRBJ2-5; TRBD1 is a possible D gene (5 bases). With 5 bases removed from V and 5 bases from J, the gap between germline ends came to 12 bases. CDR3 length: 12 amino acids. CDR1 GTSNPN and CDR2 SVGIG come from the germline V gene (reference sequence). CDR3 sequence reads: CAWGRAGETQYF. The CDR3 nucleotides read TGTGCCTGGGGTAGGGCAGGGGAGACCCAGTACTTC. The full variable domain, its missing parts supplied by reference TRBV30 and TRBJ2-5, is SQTIHQWPATLVQPVGSPLSLECTVEGTSNPNLYWYRQAAGRGLQLLFYSVGIGQISSEVPQNLSASRPQDRQFILSSKKLLLSDSGFYLCAWGRAGETQYFGPGTRLLVL.

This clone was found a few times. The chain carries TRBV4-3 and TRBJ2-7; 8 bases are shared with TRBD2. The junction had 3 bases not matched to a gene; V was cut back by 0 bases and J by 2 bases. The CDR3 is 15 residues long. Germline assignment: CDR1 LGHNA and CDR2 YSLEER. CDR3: CASSQDPGGAYEQYF. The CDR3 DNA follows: TGCGCCAGCAGCCAAGATCCCGGGGGGGCCTACGAGCAGTACTTC.

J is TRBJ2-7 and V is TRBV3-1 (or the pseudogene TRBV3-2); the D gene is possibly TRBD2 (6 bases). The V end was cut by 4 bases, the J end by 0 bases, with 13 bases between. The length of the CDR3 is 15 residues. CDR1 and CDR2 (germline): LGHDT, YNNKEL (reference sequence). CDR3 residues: CASSLERTTSYEQYF. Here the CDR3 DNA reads TGTGCCAGCAGCCTAGAAAGGACTACCTCCTACGAGCAGTACTTC.

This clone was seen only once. CDR3 nucleotides: TGCAGCGTTGTAGCGGATTACGAGCAGTACTTC. Translated, it gives CSVVADYEQYF. The gene calls are TRBV29-1 and TRBJ2-7; D perhaps matches TRBD2 (6 bases). The CDR3 loop spans 11 amino acids. V was clipped by 4 bases and J by 4 bases, with 8 bases between them. Looked up from germline, CDR1 is SQVTM and CDR2 is ANQGSEA.

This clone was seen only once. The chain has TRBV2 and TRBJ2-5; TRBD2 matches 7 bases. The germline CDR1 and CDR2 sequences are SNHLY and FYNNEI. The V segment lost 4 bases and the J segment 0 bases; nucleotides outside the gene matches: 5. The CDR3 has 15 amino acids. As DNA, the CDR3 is TGTGCCAGCAGTGGTGTTAGCGGGTACCAAGAGACCCAGTACTTC. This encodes CASSGVSGYQETQYF. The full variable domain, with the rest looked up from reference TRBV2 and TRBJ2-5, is EPEVTQTPSHQVTQMGQEVILRCVPISNHLYFYWYRQILGQKVEFLVSFYNNEISEKSEIFDDQFSVERPDGSNFTLKIRSTKLEDSAMYFCASSGVSGYQETQYFGPGTRLLVL.

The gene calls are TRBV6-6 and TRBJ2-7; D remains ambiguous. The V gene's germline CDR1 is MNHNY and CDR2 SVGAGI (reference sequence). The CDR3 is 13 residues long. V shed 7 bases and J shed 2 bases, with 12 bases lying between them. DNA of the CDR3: TGTGCCAGCACCCAGACTCCAACCTACGAGCAGTACTTC. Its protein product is CASTQTPTYEQYF.

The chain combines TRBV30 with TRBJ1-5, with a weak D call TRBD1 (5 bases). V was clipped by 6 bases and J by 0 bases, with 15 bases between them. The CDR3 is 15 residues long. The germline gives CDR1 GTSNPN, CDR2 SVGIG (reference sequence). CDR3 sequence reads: CACRKGSYSNQPQHF. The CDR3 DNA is TGTGCCTGCAGAAAGGGGTCTTATAGCAATCAGCCCCAGCATTTT.

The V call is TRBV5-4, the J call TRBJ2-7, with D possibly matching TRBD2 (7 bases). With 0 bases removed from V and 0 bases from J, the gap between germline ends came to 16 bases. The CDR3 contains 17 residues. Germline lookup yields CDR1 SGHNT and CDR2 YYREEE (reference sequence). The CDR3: CASSLGGGPRSSYEQYF. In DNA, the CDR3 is TGTGCCAGCAGCTTGGGGGGGGGCCCACGTAGCTCCTACGAGCAGTACTTC.

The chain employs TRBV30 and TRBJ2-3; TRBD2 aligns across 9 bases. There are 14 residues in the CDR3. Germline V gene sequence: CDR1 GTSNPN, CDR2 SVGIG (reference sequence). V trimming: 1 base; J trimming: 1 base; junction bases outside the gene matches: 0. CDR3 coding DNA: TGTGCCTGGAGTGAGCGGGGGGGCACAGATACGCAGTATTTT. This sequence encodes CAWSERGGTDTQYF.

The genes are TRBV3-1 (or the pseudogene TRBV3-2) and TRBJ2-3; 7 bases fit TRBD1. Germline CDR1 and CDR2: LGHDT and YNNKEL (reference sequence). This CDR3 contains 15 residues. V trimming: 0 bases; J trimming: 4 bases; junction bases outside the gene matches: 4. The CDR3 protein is CASSQEGQHADTQYF. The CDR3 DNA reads TGTGCCAGCAGCCAAGAGGGACAGCACGCAGATACGCAGTATTTT.

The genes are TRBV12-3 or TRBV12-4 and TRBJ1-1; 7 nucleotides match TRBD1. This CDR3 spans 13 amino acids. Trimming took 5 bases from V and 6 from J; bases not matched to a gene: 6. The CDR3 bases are TGTGCCAGCAGTGGAAGGACAGGACCTGAAGCTTTCTTT. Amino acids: CASSGRTGPEAFF.

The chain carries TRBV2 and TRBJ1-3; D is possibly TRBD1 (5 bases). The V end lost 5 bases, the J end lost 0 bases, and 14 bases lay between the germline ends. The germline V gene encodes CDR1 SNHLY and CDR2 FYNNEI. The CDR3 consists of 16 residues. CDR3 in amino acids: CASSLLGANSGNTIYF. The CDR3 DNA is TGTGCCAGCAGTCTCCTAGGGGCAAACTCTGGAAACACCATATATTTT.

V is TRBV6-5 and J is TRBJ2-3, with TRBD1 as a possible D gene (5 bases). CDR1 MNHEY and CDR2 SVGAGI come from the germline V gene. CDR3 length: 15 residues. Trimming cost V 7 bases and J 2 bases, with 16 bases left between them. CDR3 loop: CASTLLAGNTDTQYF. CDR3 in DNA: TGTGCCAGCACCCTCCTGGCAGGGAACACAGATACGCAGTATTTT.

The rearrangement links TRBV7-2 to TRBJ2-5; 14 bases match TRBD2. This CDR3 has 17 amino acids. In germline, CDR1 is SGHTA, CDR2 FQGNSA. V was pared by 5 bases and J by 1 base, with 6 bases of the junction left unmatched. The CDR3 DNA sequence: TGTGCCAGCAGCCCATTCGGACTAGCGGGGGGCCAAGAGACCCAGTACTTC. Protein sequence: CASSPFGLAGGQETQYF.

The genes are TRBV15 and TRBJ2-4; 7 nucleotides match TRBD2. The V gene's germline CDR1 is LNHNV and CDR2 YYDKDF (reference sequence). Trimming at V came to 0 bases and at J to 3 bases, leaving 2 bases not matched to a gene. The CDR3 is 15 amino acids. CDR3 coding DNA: TGTGCCACCAGCAGAGATCGGGGGGTCAAAAACATTCAGTACTTC. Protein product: CATSRDRGVKNIQYF.

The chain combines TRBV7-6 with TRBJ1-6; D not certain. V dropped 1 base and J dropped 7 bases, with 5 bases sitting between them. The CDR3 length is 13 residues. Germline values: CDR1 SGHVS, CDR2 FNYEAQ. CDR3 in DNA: TGTGCCAGCAGCTTAGGGCAGAATTCACCCCTCCACTTT. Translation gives CASSLGQNSPLHF.

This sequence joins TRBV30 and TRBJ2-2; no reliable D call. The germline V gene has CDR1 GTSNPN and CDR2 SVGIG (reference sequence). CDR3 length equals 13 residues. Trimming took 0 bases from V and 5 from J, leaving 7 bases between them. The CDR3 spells CAWSVSDTGELFF. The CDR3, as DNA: TGTGCCTGGAGTGTGTCAGATACCGGGGAGCTGTTTTTT.

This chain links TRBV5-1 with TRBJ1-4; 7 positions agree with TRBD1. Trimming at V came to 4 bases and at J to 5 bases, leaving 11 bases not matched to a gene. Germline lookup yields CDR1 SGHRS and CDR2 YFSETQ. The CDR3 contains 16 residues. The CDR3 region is CASSLFSGTANEKLFF. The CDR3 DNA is TGCGCCAGCAGCCTATTCTCCGGGACAGCAAATGAAAAACTGTTTTTT.

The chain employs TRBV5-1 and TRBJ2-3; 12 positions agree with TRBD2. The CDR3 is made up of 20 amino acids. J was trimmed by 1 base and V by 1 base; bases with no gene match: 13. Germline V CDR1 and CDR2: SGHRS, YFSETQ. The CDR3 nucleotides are TGCGCCAGCAGCTTGTCCACTAGCGGGGGGACTCTAGCAGGCACAGATACGCAGTATTTT. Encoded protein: CASSLSTSGGTLAGTDTQYF.

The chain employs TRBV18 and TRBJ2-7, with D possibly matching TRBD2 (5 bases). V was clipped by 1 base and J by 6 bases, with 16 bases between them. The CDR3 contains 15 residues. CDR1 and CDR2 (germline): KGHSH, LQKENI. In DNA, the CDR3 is TGTGCCAGCTCACCACTTGGGAAAGACCGGGGCGAGCAGTACTTC. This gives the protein CASSPLGKDRGEQYF.

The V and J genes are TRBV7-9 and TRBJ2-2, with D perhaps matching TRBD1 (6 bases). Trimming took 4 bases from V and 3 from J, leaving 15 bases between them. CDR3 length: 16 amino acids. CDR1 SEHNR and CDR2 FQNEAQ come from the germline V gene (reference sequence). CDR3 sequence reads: CASSSSYRAHTGELFF. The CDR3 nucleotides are TGTGCCAGCAGCTCCTCGTACAGGGCCCACACCGGGGAGCTGTTTTTT. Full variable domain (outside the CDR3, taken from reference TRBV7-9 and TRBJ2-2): DTGVSQNPRHKITKRGQNVTFRCDPISEHNRLYWYRQTLGQGPEFLTYFQNEAQLEKSRLLSDRFSAERPKGSFSTLEIQRTEQGDSAMYLCASSSSYRAHTGELFFGEGSRLTVL.

The CDR3 coding sequence is TGTGCCAGCAGCCCAGAGGGGGGTGAGACAGATACGCAGTATTTT. Its translation is CASSPEGGETDTQYF. The chain has TRBV14 and TRBJ2-3; D might be TRBD1 or TRBD2, each matching 6 bases. The germline V gene has CDR1 SGHDN and CDR2 FVKESK. V was shortened by 4 bases and J by 3 bases, with 14 bases between the two germline ends. The CDR3 consists of 15 residues.

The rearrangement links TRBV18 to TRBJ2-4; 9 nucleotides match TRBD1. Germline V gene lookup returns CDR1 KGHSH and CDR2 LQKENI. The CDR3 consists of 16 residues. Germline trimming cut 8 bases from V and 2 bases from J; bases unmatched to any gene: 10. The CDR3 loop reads CASKEKGQGSKNIQYF. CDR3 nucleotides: TGTGCCAGCAAAGAAAAGGGACAGGGATCCAAAAACATTCAGTACTTC.